This TCR beta chain was sequenced during a study of blood T cell repertoires in COVID-19. Study-level information: From the United States, Italy and Spain came samples of acute and convalescent COVID-19.

Original processing notes: Estimation of nucleated cell counts relied on the amplification of reference gene primers. TCRdb keeps only in-frame clones here, not all; method: immunoSEQ multiplex PCR. Clonal size and the V and J genes are those of that table, whereas D and trimming came from the DNA. The sample shows around 150,000 clones, around 79% of them seen only once. Individuals drawn from around 25 US areas were roughly 18 to 95 years old. Cohorts were based on clinical histories the participants reported. V was cut by 4 bases and J by 3 bases, with 6 bases left in between. Germline lookup yields CDR1 SGHTS and CDR2 YDEGEE. The CDR3 extends over 12 amino acids. This clone occurred once.

V gene TRBV5-8 combines with J gene TRBJ2-3; D unresolved. The clonotype comes from a woman aged 45-60 years who had recovered from COVID-19. The sample consisted of PBMCs or T cells enriched from blood (not recorded which). The CDR3 is CASSARTDTQYF. The CDR3 bases are TGTGCCAGCAGCGCTAGAACAGATACGCAGTATTTT.